This TCR beta chain was documented in a study of blood T cell repertoires in COVID-19. Looking at the study overall: COVID-19 samples, acute and convalescent, were from the United States, Italy and Spain.

Exposed participants came across a COVID-19 case within 2 weeks before study entry. CDR3 length: 17 amino acids. Germline V lookup: CDR1 LNHDA, CDR2 SQIVND (reference sequence). Trimming pared 6 bases from V and 3 bases from J, leaving 24 bases between. In the original workflow: By means of reference gene primer amplification, nucleated cell counts were estimated. TCRdb's table, derived via immunoSEQ multiplex PCR, lists solely in-frame clones and lacks some. The V and J calls and the clone size are those of that table, but D and trimming were determined from the DNA. The sample has approximately 300,000 clones, 85% seen once; the top ten hold 1.9%.

Sequencing was carried out using PBMCs or T cells enriched from blood (not recorded which). The V call is TRBV19, the J call TRBJ2-7, with D perhaps TRBD1 (6 bases). The TCR sequence derives from a woman in her twenties or thirties who had been exposed to COVID-19. CDR3 amino acids: CASSSPDDRSKFYEQYF. The CDR3 coding sequence is TGTGCCAGTAGCAGTCCCGATGACAGGTCCAAGTTCTACGAGCAGTACTTC. The whole variable domain, filled in from reference TRBV19 and TRBJ2-7, reads DGGITQSPKYLFRKEGQNVTLSCEQNLNHDAMYWYRQDPGQGLRLIYYSQIVNDFQKGDIAEGYSVSREKKESFPLTVTSAQKNPTAFYLCASSSPDDRSKFYEQYFGPGTRLTVT.